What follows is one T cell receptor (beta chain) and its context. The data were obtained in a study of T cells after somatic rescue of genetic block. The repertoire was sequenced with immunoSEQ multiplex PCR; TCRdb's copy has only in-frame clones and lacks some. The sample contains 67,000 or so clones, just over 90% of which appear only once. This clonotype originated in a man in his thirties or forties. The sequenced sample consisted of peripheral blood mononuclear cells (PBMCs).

Written as DNA, the CDR3 is TGTGCCAGCAGTGATCCGGGACACCTTTACGAGCAGTACTTC. Amino acid sequence: CASSDPGHLYEQYF. The V and J genes are TRBV28 and TRBJ2-7; a possible D gene is TRBD1 (6 bases). Germline CDR1 and CDR2: MDHEN and SYDVKM. The CDR3 runs 14 residues. V was shortened by 5 bases and J by 4 bases, with 15 bases between the two germline ends.